This paragraph reports one T cell receptor beta chain. The data derive from a study of response to subunit inactivated influenza vaccine. Between the trimmed V and J ends, which lost 5 bases and 0 bases, there was a span of 8 bases. This CDR3 is 14 amino acids long. CDR1 is SNHLY, CDR2 FYNNEI, per germline. MiXCR was run by TCRdb on the RT-PCR reads, yielding one entry per CDR3 protein. The top ten hold approximately 10% of the sample, which has about 570,000 distinct CDR3 sequences, roughly 12% seen once. These data also featured in a second study, about T cells expressing NK-cell markers. As that report states: Synthesis of TCR beta cDNA relied on 5'RACE template switching carrying UMIs. Several of the donors also had these clonotypes leading their CD3+CD56-NKG2C+ fraction. Whether the expanded NKG2C+ T cell clones recognized HCMV remained unclear.

The origin of this receptor is a man aged 50 to 59 who received an inactivated influenza vaccine. This chain joins TRBV2 and TRBJ2-1; the D is unclear. The specimen was PBMCs from blood, collected on the day of vaccination. CDR3 DNA: TGTGCCAGCAGTTACTCCTTCTCCTACAATGAGCAGTTCTTC. Translating it yields CASSYSFSYNEQFF.